Shown below are 21 T cell receptor beta chains from a single sample sequenced in a study of blood T cells in healthy people across ages. Using a J-beta primer mix together with a sample-barcoded 5' primer, a second PCR was run for 7 to 11 cycles. TCRdb ran MiXCR on the 5' RACE reads and lists one entry per CDR3 protein. The sample includes around 1,500,000 distinct CDR3 sequences, 42% of them seen just once. Sequenced input: blood. The receptors stem from a woman younger than 30 in good health.

The J gene is TRBJ2-2, the V gene TRBV20-1; D gene uncertain. The CDR3 sequence is 17 residues long. The ends were cut back, 0 bases at V and 0 bases at J, with 14 bases in the middle. Germline lookup yields CDR1 DFQATT and CDR2 SNEGSKA (reference sequence). The CDR3, as DNA: TGCAGTGCTAGAGACCCCCGTACCCCATCGAACACCGGGGAGCTGTTTTTT. Residues: CSARDPRTPSNTGELFF.

The chain has TRBV12-3 or TRBV12-4 and TRBJ1-6; 7 nucleotides align to TRBD1. J lost 9 bases, V lost 5 bases, and 7 bases had no gene match. CDR3 size: 14 residues. The CDR3 here is CASSPQGVSSPLHF. The DNA of the CDR3 is TGTGCCAGCAGTCCGCAGGGGGTGAGTTCACCCCTCCACTTT.

The chain employs TRBV11-1 and TRBJ2-2; D is possibly TRBD1 (7 bases). The length of the CDR3 is 15 residues. CDR1 is SGHAT and CDR2 is FQDESV in the germline V gene (reference sequence). With 5 bases removed from V and 4 bases from J, the gap between germline ends came to 14 bases. The CDR3 loop is CASSLRQGGTGELFF. CDR3 bases: TGTGCCAGCAGCCTGAGGCAGGGGGGCACCGGGGAGCTGTTTTTT.

This clonotype was observed a few times. The chain is built from TRBV4-1 and TRBJ1-5; D perhaps matches TRBD1 (6 bases). The CDR3 loop spans 16 amino acids. V was cut by 3 bases and J by 2 bases, with 14 bases left in between. Germline loops: CDR1 MGHRA, CDR2 YSYEKL. The CDR3 reads CASSQGRGAGNQPQHF. The CDR3 DNA reads TGCGCCAGCAGCCAGGGACGGGGGGCCGGCAATCAGCCCCAGCATTTT.

V gene TRBV2 combines with J gene TRBJ2-3; the match to TRBD1 covers 7 bases. The junction had 9 bases not matched to a gene; V was cut back by 6 bases and J by 0 bases. Germline lookup yields CDR1 SNHLY and CDR2 FYNNEI. This CDR3 comprises 16 residues. The CDR3 protein is CASSAYGTDSTDTQYF. In DNA form, the CDR3 reads TGTGCCAGCAGCGCGTACGGGACAGATAGCACAGATACGCAGTATTTT.

The CDR3: CASSAQGLAQKTQYF. Here the CDR3 DNA reads TGTGCCAGCAGCGCCCAGGGACTAGCACAAAAGACCCAGTACTTC. This sequence joins TRBV9 and TRBJ2-5; 9 bases align to TRBD2. The V and J ends lost 3 bases and 6 bases, in that order; junction bases with no gene match: 9. The CDR3 loop spans 15 amino acids. Germline CDR1 and CDR2: SGDLS and YYNGEE.

There are a few counts of this clonotype. V is TRBV20-1 and J is TRBJ1-5; 7 bases are a match to TRBD1. The CDR3 sequence is 15 residues long. V was clipped by 6 bases and J by 0 bases; unmatched bases: 8. Germline loops: CDR1 DFQATT, CDR2 SNEGSKA (reference sequence). CDR3 coding DNA: TGCAGTGCCGCTAGACAGGGAGATAGCAATCAGCCCCAGCATTTT. Amino acid sequence: CSAARQGDSNQPQHF.

This clonotype was observed a few times. V usage is TRBV6-1 and J usage is TRBJ2-7, with TRBD2 as a possible D gene (5 bases). This CDR3 has 15 amino acids. V lost 6 bases and J lost 2, with 17 bases in between. Germline loops: CDR1 MNHNS, CDR2 SASEGT. In DNA form, the CDR3 reads TGTGCCAGCAGGGAGAGGGTAGGATCGCCCTACGAGCAGTACTTC. This encodes CASRERVGSPYEQYF.

This clonotype is a singleton in its sample. Compared with germline, one end of the junction differs, possibly owing to a read error. The gene calls are TRBV20-1 and TRBJ1-1, with D possibly TRBD1 on 6 matching bases. Germline V gene lookup returns CDR1 DFQATT and CDR2 SNEGSKA (reference sequence). The CDR3 covers 11 residues. This chain's CDR3 is CNARERDNAFF. Here the CDR3 DNA reads TGCAATGCTAGAGAGAGGGACAACGCTTTCTTT.

V and J are TRBV7-2 and TRBJ2-5; possibly TRBD2 for D (6 bases). Looked up from germline, CDR1 is SGHTA and CDR2 is FQGNSA. V was pared by 9 bases and J by 11 bases, with 28 bases between. This CDR3 comprises 15 residues. The DNA for the CDR3 is TGTGCCAGTGGGATTAGCGGCAGCTCCTACAATGAGCAGTACTTC. Protein: CASGISGSSYNEQYF.

The gene calls are TRBV12-3 or TRBV12-4 and TRBJ2-5, with a tentative D call TRBD1 (6 bases). The CDR3 covers 15 residues. Trimming left V 6 bases short and J 11 bases short, with 25 bases between. The chain's CDR3 is CASSPGQYLVNEQYF. In DNA form, the CDR3 reads TGTGCCAGCAGCCCGGGACAATACTTAGTCAATGAGCAGTACTTC.

CDR3 in amino acids: CASSQQLASQYF. DNA for the CDR3: TGTGCCAGCAGTCAGCAACTAGCGTCGCAGTATTTT. V and J are TRBV12-3 or TRBV12-4 and TRBJ2-3, with 7 bases fitting TRBD2. CDR3 length: 12 amino acids. The ends lost 5 bases at V and 10 bases at J; junction bases unmatched: 6.

This clonotype has a handful of counts. The chain employs TRBV27 and TRBJ2-7, with a weak D call TRBD2 (6 bases). This CDR3 comprises 14 residues. Per the germline V gene, CDR1 is MNHEY and CDR2 is SMNVEV (reference sequence). V lost 6 bases and J 0 bases, leaving 12 bases between the germline ends. For the CDR3, the DNA is TGTGCCAGCAGGCTAGCGCCAAGCTCCTACGAGCAGTACTTC. The encoded protein is CASRLAPSSYEQYF.

In this sample, this clonotype turned up a few times. The chain recombines TRBV12-3 or TRBV12-4 with TRBJ1-1, with unresolved D. This CDR3 has 13 residues. V lost 7 bases and J lost 0, with 9 bases in between. This CDR3 reads CASTAGLNTEAFF. The CDR3 DNA is TGTGCCAGCACGGCTGGGTTGAACACTGAAGCTTTCTTT.

This clonotype was counted a few times. This CDR3 reads CASSQGTGGKLTDTQYF. The CDR3 DNA follows: TGTGCCAGCAGCCAGGGGACAGGGGGCAAGTTAACAGATACGCAGTATTTT. The V and J genes are TRBV7-2 and TRBJ2-3; 12 bases agree with TRBD1. CDR3 size: 17 residues. The germline gives CDR1 SGHTA, CDR2 FQGNSA. V lost 5 bases, J lost 3 bases, and 9 bases stayed unmatched.

This rearrangement joins TRBV14 to TRBJ2-1, with 11 positions matching TRBD2. Trimming removed 5 bases from V and 8 bases from J; junction bases left unmatched: 8. This CDR3 comprises 15 residues. The germline gives CDR1 SGHDN, CDR2 FVKESK. CDR3 in DNA: TGTGCCAGCAGCTCGGGACTAGCGGAAACATATGAGCAGTTCTTC. Its protein is CASSSGLAETYEQFF.

The rearrangement uses TRBV6-2 or TRBV6-3 and TRBJ2-1, with 9 positions matching TRBD1. This CDR3 is 17 amino acids long. Trimming cost V 5 bases and J 4 bases; bases outside gene matches: 12. Germline CDR1 reads MNHEY; CDR2 reads SVGEGT. CDR3 amino acids: CASSLTPGTGIYNEQFF. The CDR3 nucleotides are TGTGCCAGCAGTCTGACCCCCGGGACAGGGATTTACAATGAGCAGTTCTTC.

This clonotype was counted a few times. The J gene is TRBJ2-7, the V gene TRBV15; D gene ambiguous. Germline CDR1 reads LNHNV; CDR2 reads YYDKDF (reference sequence). The CDR3 is made up of 16 amino acids. Trimming shortened V by 0 bases and J by 0 bases, and 12 bases separated the two germline ends. CDR3 residues: CATSRDTPDLSYEQYF. The CDR3 nucleotides are TGTGCCACCAGCAGAGATACCCCGGACCTCTCCTACGAGCAGTACTTC.

The rearrangement links TRBV5-1 to TRBJ2-1; maybe TRBD2 (6 bases). Trimming removed 0 bases at V and 0 bases at J, with 13 bases between. The germline CDR1 and CDR2 sequences are SGHRS and YFSETQ. The CDR3 sequence is 17 residues long. CDR3 nucleotides: TGCGCCAGCAGCTTGGTTGCGGCGGGACTCTCCTACAATGAGCAGTTCTTC. Translated, it gives CASSLVAAGLSYNEQFF.

This chain connects TRBV12-3 or TRBV12-4 to TRBJ1-2, with D unclear. The CDR3 sequence is 11 residues long. Trimming shortened V by 11 bases and J by 6 bases, and 13 bases separated the two germline ends. The CDR3 is CALASSDGYTF. Here the CDR3 DNA reads TGTGCCCTCGCTTCGTCGGATGGCTACACCTTC.

This clonotype turned up a few times. The J gene is TRBJ1-1, the V gene TRBV4-1; D not resolved. Between the trimmed V and J ends, which lost 3 bases and 0 bases, there was a span of 11 bases. CDR1 is MGHRA and CDR2 is YSYEKL in the germline V gene. The CDR3 spans 15 residues. The CDR3 DNA follows: TGCGCCAGCAGCCAGGTTACGGGTGTGAACACTGAAGCTTTCTTT. Its protein product is CASSQVTGVNTEAFF.